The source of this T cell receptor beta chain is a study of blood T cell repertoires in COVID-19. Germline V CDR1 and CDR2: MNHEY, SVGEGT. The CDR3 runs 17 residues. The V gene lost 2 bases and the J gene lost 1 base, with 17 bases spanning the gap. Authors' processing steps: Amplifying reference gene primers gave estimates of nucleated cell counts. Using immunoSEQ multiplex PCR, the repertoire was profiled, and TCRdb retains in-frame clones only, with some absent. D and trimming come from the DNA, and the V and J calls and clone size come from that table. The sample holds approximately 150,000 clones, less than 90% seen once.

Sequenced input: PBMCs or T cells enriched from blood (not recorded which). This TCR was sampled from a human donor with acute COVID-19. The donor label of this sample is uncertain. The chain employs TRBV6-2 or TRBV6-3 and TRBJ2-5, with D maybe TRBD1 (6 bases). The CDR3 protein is CASSYVIDRPLQETQYF. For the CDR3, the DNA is TGTGCCAGCAGTTACGTTATAGACAGGCCACTCCAAGAGACCCAGTACTTC.